Below are 17 T cell receptor beta chains sequenced from a single sample in a study of T-cell memory formation after mild COVID-19 (dated by TCRdb to the early 2020s). The receptor library was made with 5' RACE. Sequenced on an Illumina NovaSeq 6000. TCRdb passed the public sequencing reads through fastp at Q25 and MiXCR, retaining productive beta sequences. Each CDR3 protein gets just one entry, which takes the most common genes and DNA from the rows behind it. The sample has about 49,000 distinct CDR3 sequences on record, roughly 7% of them singletons. The ten largest account for more than 1.3% of the sample. Material for sequencing was PBMCs or a T cell subset sorted from them (not recorded which). The receptors were gathered from a man aged 18 to 29 who had mild COVID-19 (a few samples of this study predate the infection). The sample titles of this study are shuffled in the database, so cell type and time point are left out; the donor was told from shared clones.

There are many counts of this clonotype. The rearrangement links TRBV6-2 or TRBV6-3 to TRBJ1-5; no reliable D call. Trimming cost V 6 bases and J 8 bases, with 23 bases left between them. The length of the CDR3 is 16 residues. The germline CDR1 and CDR2 sequences are MNHEY and SVGEGT. CDR3 protein: CASRRSWVTRLEPQHF. CDR3 coding DNA: TGTGCCAGCAGGAGATCCTGGGTTACGAGGTTGGAGCCCCAGCATTTT.

This clonotype was picked up many times. J is TRBJ2-7 and V is TRBV11-2; 7 bases fit TRBD1. V lost 5 bases and J lost 5; bases outside the gene matches: 3. The CDR3 contains 12 residues. CDR1 is SGHAT and CDR2 is FQNNGV in the germline V gene. The CDR3 DNA follows: TGTGCCAGCAGCAAACAGGGGAACGAGCAGTACTTC. This translates into CASSKQGNEQYF.

The rearrangement joins TRBV7-2 to TRBJ1-2, with 7 bases matching TRBD1. The CDR3 has 16 amino acids. Per germline, CDR1 SGHTA and CDR2 FQGNSA. V lost 3 bases to trimming and J lost 0 bases; unmatched junction nucleotides: 7. CDR3 sequence (DNA): TGTGCCAGCAGCTTCGGGACAGCTAAATCTAACTATGGCTACACCTTC. Its protein product is CASSFGTAKSNYGYTF.

This clonotype was found many times. The rearrangement links TRBV5-1 to TRBJ2-2, with a tentative D call TRBD1 (5 bases). Trimming removed 2 bases from V and 6 bases from J, with 17 bases in between. Germline V gene data show CDR1 as SGHRS and CDR2 as YFSETQ. The CDR3 spans 16 residues. The CDR3 DNA reads as TGCGCCAGCAGCTTAGAAGGGGCCCAAGTATCCGGGGAGCTGTTTTTT. It is translated as CASSLEGAQVSGELFF.

The J gene is TRBJ2-1, the V gene TRBV24-1, with 9 bases aligning to TRBD2. V was clipped by 2 bases and J by 4 bases; unmatched bases: 5. CDR3 length equals 16 residues. Looked up from germline, CDR1 is KGHDR and CDR2 is SFDVKD. The CDR3 DNA sequence: TGTGCCACCAGTGATTCCCTAGCGGGGTCTTACAATGAGCAGTTCTTC. Amino acid sequence: CATSDSLAGSYNEQFF.

This clonotype was seen repeatedly, ten times or more. In DNA, the CDR3 is TGTGCCAGCAGCCCGTGGACAGGGGGGATCAATGAGCAGTTCTTC. Translating gives CASSPWTGGINEQFF. The chain employs TRBV3-1 and TRBJ2-1; 10 nucleotides align to TRBD1. Germline assignment: CDR1 LGHDT and CDR2 YNNKEL (reference sequence). CDR3 length: 15 amino acids. Trimming cost V 4 bases and J 6 bases; bases outside gene matches: 6.

Ten or more counts support this clonotype. The chain uses TRBV7-9 and TRBJ2-2; 7 positions match TRBD1. The CDR3 extends over 15 amino acids. Germline loops: CDR1 SEHNR, CDR2 FQNEAQ (reference sequence). Losses at the gene ends were 5 bases for V and 2 bases for J; bases not matched to a gene: 5. CDR3 sequence: CASSPDRRNTGELFF. CDR3 coding DNA: TGTGCCAGCAGCCCGGACAGGCGCAACACCGGGGAGCTGTTTTTT. Using reference TRBV7-9 and TRBJ2-2 for the parts outside the CDR3, the full variable domain is DTGVSQNPRHKITKRGQNVTFRCDPISEHNRLYWYRQTLGQGPEFLTYFQNEAQLEKSRLLSDRFSAERPKGSFSTLEIQRTEQGDSAMYLCASSPDRRNTGELFFGEGSRLTVL.

A few counts support this clonotype. This chain links TRBV24-1 with TRBJ1-5; 8 bases match TRBD1. V was pared by 5 bases and J by 7 bases, with 9 bases of the junction left unmatched. This CDR3 has 15 residues. Germline V gene sequence: CDR1 KGHDR, CDR2 SFDVKD. Here the CDR3 DNA reads TGTGCCACCAGTGCCTCGGGGGCAGGGGGCCAGCCCCAGCATTTT. Translated: CATSASGAGGQPQHF.

In this sample, this clonotype turned up many times. CDR3 region: CASSWGRNTEAFF. The DNA of the CDR3 is TGTGCCAGCAGTTGGGGGCGGAACACTGAAGCTTTCTTT. This chain connects TRBV6-5 to TRBJ1-1, with D tentatively TRBD1 (6 bases). The CDR3 has 13 amino acids. The V end was cut by 4 bases, the J end by 1 base, with 7 bases between. The germline V gene has CDR1 MNHEY and CDR2 SVGAGI.

In its sample, this clonotype was seen many times. This rearrangement joins TRBV5-1 to TRBJ2-2, with TRBD2 identical over 12 bases. The CDR3 length is 17 residues. V shed 5 bases and J 6 bases; nucleotides not matched to a gene: 11. CDR1 SGHRS and CDR2 YFSETQ come from the germline V gene. CDR3 nucleotide sequence: TGCGCCAGCAGATTCCTCCCTAGCGGGGGGGCCTCCGGGGAGCTGTTTTTT. This codes for CASRFLPSGGASGELFF.

This clonotype appeared many times. The chain links TRBV9 to TRBJ2-5, with D unclear. Between the trimmed V and J ends, which lost 10 bases and 3 bases, there was a span of 19 bases. Per germline, CDR1 SGDLS and CDR2 YYNGEE. The length of the CDR3 is 14 residues. This chain's CDR3 is CARVCVTDEETQYF. CDR3 in DNA: TGTGCCCGGGTGTGTGTGACGGATGAAGAGACCCAGTACTTC.

This clonotype is classed as medium-sized. The rearrangement uses TRBV5-6 and TRBJ2-4; TRBD1 matches at 7 bases. Unmatched junction bases numbered 5, after V lost 4 bases and J lost 7 bases. Germline CDR1 SGHDT, CDR2 YYEEEE. CDR3 size: 13 residues. The CDR3 DNA follows: TGTGCCAGCAGCCTAGACAGGGCGAACATTCAGTACTTC. It specifies CASSLDRANIQYF.

This clonotype has at least ten counts. This rearrangement joins TRBV6-2 or TRBV6-3 to TRBJ2-1; 7 positions agree with TRBD1. The CDR3 totals 16 residues. The germline V gene has CDR1 MNHEY and CDR2 SVGEGT. The V segment lost 6 bases and the J segment 0 bases; nucleotides outside the gene matches: 8. CDR3 in amino acids: CASRTIQGSSYNEQFF. As DNA, the CDR3 is TGTGCCAGCAGAACGATACAGGGGAGCTCCTACAATGAGCAGTTCTTC.

The sample holds many counts of this clonotype. The chain carries TRBV7-2 and TRBJ2-5, with 7 positions matching TRBD2. V lost 2 bases, J lost 5 bases, and 5 bases stayed unmatched. CDR1 and CDR2 (germline): SGHTA, FQGNSA. The CDR3 totals 14 residues. The CDR3 sequence: CASSLLAVRETQYF. In nucleotides, the CDR3 is TGTGCCAGCAGCTTACTAGCGGTCCGGGAGACCCAGTACTTC.

This clonotype was seen a handful of times. The chain has TRBV10-3 and TRBJ2-2, with 7 nucleotides matching TRBD2. The V segment lost 0 bases and the J segment 2 bases; nucleotides outside the gene matches: 12. There are 19 residues in the CDR3. The germline gives CDR1 ENHRY, CDR2 SYGVKD. The CDR3 loop reads CAISESEGLAERNTGELFF. The DNA of the CDR3 is TGTGCCATCAGTGAGTCGGAGGGGCTAGCGGAGAGAAACACCGGGGAGCTGTTTTTT.

This clonotype was observed at least ten times. The chain employs TRBV5-1 and TRBJ2-2, with 8 positions matching TRBD1. The CDR3 consists of 14 residues. After removal of 4 bases from V and 7 bases from J, the junction contained 6 bases not matched to a gene. Germline CDR1 is SGHRS and CDR2 is YFSETQ. The CDR3 spells CASSQDRADGELFF. For the CDR3, the DNA is TGCGCCAGCAGCCAGGACAGGGCGGACGGGGAGCTGTTTTTT.

V and J are TRBV7-2 and TRBJ2-1; D call uncertain. With 2 bases removed from V and 4 bases from J, the gap between germline ends came to 9 bases. The CDR3 is made up of 14 amino acids. CDR1 and CDR2 from the germline V gene are SGHTA and FQGNSA. The CDR3 sequence is CASSLIVGYNEQFF. CDR3 sequence (DNA): TGTGCCAGCAGCTTAATCGTGGGATACAATGAGCAGTTCTTC.